A single sample is the source of the 31 T cell receptor beta chains below, sequenced in a study of blood T cell repertoires in COVID-19. Produced via immunoSEQ multiplex PCR; TCRdb's table is partial and in-frame only. The table shows 350,000 to 450,000 clones, with more than 80% occurring only once. Sequencing used peripheral blood. The origin of the receptors is a man aged 40-55 years with acute or convalescent COVID-19.

The chain carries TRBV28 and TRBJ2-1; maybe TRBD2 (5 bases). CDR1 is MDHEN, CDR2 SYDVKM, per germline. The CDR3 is made up of 12 amino acids. Trimming took 5 bases from V and 15 from J, leaving 17 bases between them. The CDR3 nucleotides read TGTGCCAGCAGTGTTATAGCGTCCCAGCCGTTCTTC. Its protein product is CASSVIASQPFF.

V usage is TRBV18 and J usage is TRBJ1-4, with 7 bases aligning to TRBD1. From germline, CDR1 is KGHSH and CDR2 LQKENI. The CDR3 runs to 14 residues. The V and J ends lost 4 bases and 7 bases, in that order; junction bases with no gene match: 6. The CDR3 DNA sequence: TGTGCCAGCTCACAAGACAGGGAGCGTGAAAAACTGTTTTTT. Translated: CASSQDREREKLFF.

This clone occurred once. This sequence joins TRBV5-1 and TRBJ1-4; D is unresolved. The CDR3 contains 13 residues. V gave up 3 bases and J gave up 8 bases, with 11 bases separating them. Germline V CDR1 and CDR2: SGHRS, YFSETQ. The CDR3 is CASSSQGREKLFF. In nucleotides, the CDR3 is TGCGCCAGCAGCTCCCAAGGGAGGGAAAAACTGTTTTTT.

This chain links TRBV3-1 (or the pseudogene TRBV3-2) with TRBJ1-2; D is perhaps TRBD1 (6 bases). There are 13 residues in the CDR3. V was trimmed by 4 bases and J by 8 bases, leaving 14 bases between them. The germline V gene has CDR1 LGHDT and CDR2 YNNKEL (reference sequence). DNA for the CDR3: TGTGCCAGCAGCCCTGAGAGGGGGTCCGGCTACACCTTC. This encodes CASSPERGSGYTF.

The table lists this clone with a count of one. This sequence joins TRBV28 and TRBJ1-2; D perhaps matches TRBD1 (5 bases). The CDR3 loop spans 14 amino acids. In germline, CDR1 is MDHEN, CDR2 SYDVKM. V was trimmed by 5 bases and J by 2 bases, leaving 12 bases between them. The DNA of the CDR3 is TGTGCCAGCAGTGGAGCCGGGGGGAACTATGGCTACACCTTC. Protein: CASSGAGGNYGYTF.

This chain connects TRBV6-4 to TRBJ2-2, with D maybe TRBD1 (6 bases). The germline V and J ends were trimmed by 3 bases and 1 base, with 6 bases remaining between them. The CDR3 spans 14 residues. Germline assignment: CDR1 MRHNA and CDR2 SNTAGT. The CDR3 region is CASSEGQNTGELFF. The CDR3 bases are TGTGCCAGCAGTGAGGGACAGAACACCGGGGAGCTGTTTTTT.

The sample holds many counts of this clone. The V and J genes are TRBV5-4 and TRBJ2-7; D perhaps matches TRBD1 (6 bases). The length of the CDR3 is 12 residues. Trimming removed 5 bases from V and 10 bases from J, with 16 bases in between. Germline values: CDR1 SGHNT, CDR2 YYREEE (reference sequence). In DNA, the CDR3 is TGTGCCAGCAGTTCGCTTACAGGGAGACAGTACTTC. Amino acid sequence: CASSSLTGRQYF.

V is TRBV28 and J is TRBJ1-2; 10 bases fit TRBD1. CDR1 and CDR2 (germline): MDHEN, SYDVKM. V shed 6 bases and J 5 bases; nucleotides not matched to a gene: 6. This CDR3 contains 14 residues. The CDR3 protein is CASRLGQGGYGYTF. Here the CDR3 DNA reads TGTGCCAGCAGGCTAGGACAGGGGGGGTATGGCTACACCTTC.

V gene TRBV19 combines with J gene TRBJ2-1; the D is unclear. The V end was cut by 2 bases, the J end by 6 bases, with 5 bases between. The CDR3 is 12 amino acids. Germline V CDR1 and CDR2: LNHDA, SQIVND (reference sequence). The CDR3 DNA is TGTGCCAGTAGTATATCTAGCAATGAGCAGTTCTTC. It encodes CASSISSNEQFF. Looking up the rest from reference TRBV19 and TRBJ2-1 gives the full variable domain: DGGITQSPKYLFRKEGQNVTLSCEQNLNHDAMYWYRQDPGQGLRLIYYSQIVNDFQKGDIAEGYSVSREKKESFPLTVTSAQKNPTAFYLCASSISSNEQFFGPGTRLTVL.

The chain links TRBV6-6 to TRBJ2-7, with TRBD1 matching over 10 bases. Germline V gene data show CDR1 as MNHNY and CDR2 as SVGAGI (reference sequence). The V and J ends lost 7 bases and 2 bases, in that order; junction bases with no gene match: 5. This CDR3 region has 14 residues. The CDR3 sequence: CASNLGQGPYEQYF. The CDR3 nucleotides read TGTGCCAGCAATTTGGGACAGGGGCCCTACGAGCAGTACTTC.

The chain links TRBV28 to TRBJ1-4; D might be TRBD1 (6 bases). This CDR3 contains 16 residues. Germline V CDR1 and CDR2: MDHEN, SYDVKM. Trimming took 2 bases from V and 2 from J, leaving 12 bases between them. CDR3 region: CASSLTRGRTNEKLFF. CDR3 in DNA: TGTGCCAGCAGTTTAACCAGGGGACGCACTAATGAAAAACTGTTTTTT.

The gene calls are TRBV7-9 and TRBJ1-4; D gene uncertain. CDR3 length: 19 residues. The V gene lost 2 bases and the J gene lost 0 bases, with 19 bases spanning the gap. Germline V gene lookup returns CDR1 SEHNR and CDR2 FQNEAQ (reference sequence). CDR3 sequence: CASSLYPSFGRATNEKLFF. As DNA, the CDR3 is TGTGCCAGCAGCTTATATCCATCATTCGGGAGAGCAACTAATGAAAAACTGTTTTTT.

This clone was counted once. Other nucleotide sequences in the sample specify the same CDR3. The rearrangement links TRBV5-1 to TRBJ2-6; possibly TRBD1 for D (5 bases). The germline V and J ends were trimmed by 4 bases and 0 bases, with 8 bases remaining between them. From germline, CDR1 is SGHRS and CDR2 YFSETQ. The CDR3 consists of 15 residues. CDR3 DNA sequence: TGCGCCAGCAGCCTTGACAGCTCTGGGGCCAACGTCCTGACTTTC. Translation: CASSLDSSGANVLTF.

The chain is built from TRBV5-4 and TRBJ1-2, with D perhaps TRBD1 (5 bases). V was cut by 3 bases and J by 2 bases, with 11 bases left in between. The CDR3 is made up of 14 amino acids. Looked up from germline, CDR1 is SGHNT and CDR2 is YYREEE (reference sequence). This CDR3 is CASSSFGGNYGYTF. DNA of the CDR3: TGTGCCAGCAGCTCCTTCGGGGGGAACTATGGCTACACCTTC.

J is TRBJ1-5 and V is TRBV3-1 (or the pseudogene TRBV3-2); D might be TRBD1 (5 bases). CDR1 LGHDT and CDR2 YNNKEL come from the germline V gene (reference sequence). The CDR3 is made up of 17 amino acids. Deletions cut 0 bases from V and 3 bases from J, with 15 bases between. CDR3 residues: CASSQDLGGGVNQPQHF. CDR3 in DNA: TGTGCCAGCAGCCAAGATCTCGGTGGGGGGGTCAATCAGCCCCAGCATTTT.

The chain links TRBV7-8 to TRBJ2-7; 11 nucleotides match TRBD1. Germline V gives CDR1 SGHVS, CDR2 FQNEAQ. The ends lost 3 bases at V and 6 bases at J; junction bases unmatched: 13. This CDR3 has 17 amino acids. The CDR3 DNA reads as TGTGCCAGCAGCTTTTCCCGGGGGACAGGGGGTTTGGGCGAGCAGTACTTC. This sequence encodes CASSFSRGTGGLGEQYF.

CDR3 in amino acids: CATRTLSGTASSTDTQYF. The CDR3 DNA follows: TGTGCCACCAGAACTCTATCTGGGACAGCTTCTAGCACAGATACGCAGTATTTT. The chain couples TRBV24-1 to TRBJ2-3, with 7 positions matching TRBD1. CDR1 is KGHDR and CDR2 is SFDVKD in the germline V gene. The CDR3 runs to 18 residues. V lost 7 bases to trimming and J lost 0 bases; unmatched junction nucleotides: 15.

The gene calls are TRBV9 and TRBJ2-6; D is possibly TRBD2 (6 bases). V lost 3 bases to trimming and J lost 3 bases, with 19 bases between them. The CDR3 has 18 amino acids. CDR1 is SGDLS and CDR2 is YYNGEE in the germline V gene. The chain's CDR3 is CASSGSPFGGSGANVLTF. The DNA for the CDR3 is TGTGCCAGCAGCGGAAGCCCCTTTGGAGGGAGTGGGGCCAACGTCCTGACTTTC.

The CDR3 DNA follows: TGTGCCAGCAGCGTTGACAGTAACACTGAAGCTTTCTTT. This translates into CASSVDSNTEAFF. The chain recombines TRBV5-5 with TRBJ1-1; D might be TRBD1 (5 bases). V was shortened by 4 bases and J by 2 bases, with 9 bases between the two germline ends. The CDR3 has 13 amino acids. Germline CDR1 reads SGHKS; CDR2 reads YYEKEE (reference sequence).

The V call is TRBV4-2, the J call TRBJ1-4; D perhaps matches TRBD1 (6 bases). In germline, CDR1 is LGHNA, CDR2 YNFKEQ. This CDR3 is built from 15 residues. V shed 0 bases and J shed 8 bases, with 13 bases lying between them. Here the CDR3 reads CASSQEGQGREKLFF. The CDR3 DNA reads TGTGCCAGCAGCCAAGAGGGGCAGGGGAGAGAAAAACTGTTTTTT.

The genes are TRBV7-9 and TRBJ1-6; weak D call: TRBD1 (5 bases). With 10 bases removed from V and 7 bases from J, the gap between germline ends came to 11 bases. Germline V gene sequence: CDR1 SEHNR, CDR2 FQNEAQ (reference sequence). The CDR3 contains 12 residues. CDR3 loop: CATKGVNSPLHF. The CDR3 DNA is TGTGCCACCAAAGGGGTAAATTCACCCCTCCACTTT.

The J gene is TRBJ2-1, the V gene TRBV3-1 (or the pseudogene TRBV3-2), with 12 bases lining up with TRBD2. Trimming took 2 bases from V and 5 from J; bases not matched to a gene: 7. The CDR3 runs to 17 residues. Germline V CDR1 and CDR2: LGHDT, YNNKEL (reference sequence). Here the CDR3 reads CASSQHLAGGANNEQFF. The CDR3 coding sequence is TGTGCCAGCAGCCAACATCTAGCGGGGGGGGCTAACAATGAGCAGTTCTTC.

The rearrangement uses TRBV28 and TRBJ2-7; D is uncertain. Trimming stripped 2 bases from V and 12 bases from J, with 11 bases between. This CDR3 spans 11 amino acids. Germline V lookup: CDR1 MDHEN, CDR2 SYDVKM. DNA of the CDR3: TGTGCCAGCAGTTTAAGGAGTCCCCTGTACTTC. Its protein is CASSLRSPLYF.

V and J are TRBV5-5 and TRBJ1-4, with a tentative D call TRBD1 (6 bases). This CDR3 spans 14 amino acids. Trimming pared 4 bases from V and 8 bases from J, leaving 15 bases between. CDR1 and CDR2 (germline): SGHKS, YYEKEE (reference sequence). The CDR3 region has the DNA TGTGCCAGCAGCCCGGACAGTCTGGGGGAAAAACTGTTTTTT. Translation: CASSPDSLGEKLFF.

The chain uses TRBV5-1 and TRBJ1-1; TRBD1 is a possible D gene (6 bases). Trimming took off 3 bases at V and 3 bases at J, with 12 bases between the two ends. The germline gives CDR1 SGHRS, CDR2 YFSETQ. The CDR3 covers 14 residues. The CDR3 DNA sequence: TGCGCCAGCAGCTCGTACGACAGGTACACTGAAGCTTTCTTT. Amino acids: CASSSYDRYTEAFF.

This clone has a single count. V and J are TRBV5-1 and TRBJ2-2; possible D gene TRBD2, 6 bases. The CDR3 has 14 residues. V gave up 2 bases and J gave up 6 bases, with 11 bases separating them. The germline V gene encodes CDR1 SGHRS and CDR2 YFSETQ. The CDR3 is CASSFGRGSGELFF. CDR3 in DNA: TGCGCCAGCAGCTTCGGGAGAGGGTCCGGGGAGCTGTTTTTT. The variable domain in full, with the rest retrieved from reference TRBV5-1 and TRBJ2-2, is KAGVTQTPRYLIKTRGQQVTLSCSPISGHRSVSWYQQTPGQGLQFLFEYFSETQRNKGNFPGRFSGRQFSNSRSEMNVSTLELGDSALYLCASSFGRGSGELFFGEGSRLTVL.

V and J are TRBV6-1 and TRBJ2-1; D remains unclear. The CDR3 contains 12 residues. Germline CDR1 and CDR2: MNHNS and SASEGT. V lost 2 bases and J 10 bases, leaving 9 bases between the germline ends. The DNA for the CDR3 is TGTGCCAGCAGTGAATCGTGGCGGGAGCAGTTCTTC. This translates into CASSESWREQFF.

The chain employs TRBV19 and TRBJ1-1; no reliable D call. Deletions cut 5 bases from V and 3 bases from J, with 13 bases between. In germline, CDR1 is LNHDA, CDR2 SQIVND (reference sequence). The CDR3 totals 14 residues. This CDR3 is CASSPTVLYTEAFF. The CDR3 DNA reads TGTGCCAGTAGTCCTACCGTTCTGTACACTGAAGCTTTCTTT.

In this sample, this clone turned up a few times. The genes are TRBV6-1 and TRBJ1-4; TRBD1 is a possible D gene (5 bases). V lost 1 base and J 7 bases, leaving 16 bases between the germline ends. The germline V gene has CDR1 MNHNS and CDR2 SASEGT. The CDR3 totals 16 residues. The CDR3 spells CASSEGGLFEGEKLFF. In nucleotides, the CDR3 is TGTGCCAGCAGTGAAGGGGGACTATTTGAGGGTGAAAAACTGTTTTTT.

The V call is TRBV18, the J call TRBJ1-1; D not certain. Trimming removed 0 bases from V and 1 base from J, with 6 bases in between. This CDR3 has 14 amino acids. CDR1 is KGHSH and CDR2 is LQKENI in the germline V gene. CDR3 coding DNA: TGTGCCAGCTCACCACCAAACAAGAACACTGAAGCTTTCTTT. Its translation is CASSPPNKNTEAFF.

The chain joins TRBV4-1 to TRBJ1-1; the D is unclear. Germline assignment: CDR1 MGHRA and CDR2 YSYEKL. Trimming took off 0 bases at V and 11 bases at J, with 19 bases between the two ends. CDR3 length: 15 residues. The CDR3 here is CASSQDQLTLTGAFF. For the CDR3, the DNA is TGCGCCAGCAGCCAAGATCAACTGACGCTCACCGGGGCTTTCTTT.